These 6 T cell receptor beta chains originate from one sample sequenced in a study of control samples from healthy donors and cancer patients. Profiled with immunoSEQ multiplex PCR; TCRdb holds only in-frame clones, not every one. The repertoire holds about 200,000 clones, with roughly nine tenths as singletons. Sequencing used blood. The receptors derive from a man younger than 45 in good health.

As concerns this clone: The sample carries other DNA sequences with the same CDR3. The chain recombines TRBV11-2 with TRBJ2-3, with 7 bases that match TRBD1. CDR1 SGHAT and CDR2 FQNNGV come from the germline V gene. V lost 0 bases to trimming and J lost 3 bases; unmatched junction nucleotides: 0. CDR3 length: 14 residues. The CDR3 DNA reads TGTGCCAGCAGCTTAGACAGGGGGACAGATACGCAGTATTTT. Translation: CASSLDRGTDTQYF.

The chain links TRBV11-1 to TRBJ1-2; 7 bases match TRBD1. The CDR3 has 12 amino acids. Trimming took 5 bases from V and 5 from J; bases not matched to a gene: 2. CDR1 and CDR2 (germline): SGHAT, FQDESV (reference sequence). CDR3 protein: CASSGTDYGYTF. In DNA form, the CDR3 reads TGTGCCAGCAGCGGGACAGATTATGGCTACACCTTC.

The J gene is TRBJ1-1, the V gene TRBV10-1; TRBD1 might be the D (5 bases). There are 15 residues in the CDR3. Germline-derived CDR1 and CDR2 are WNHNN and SYGVQD (reference sequence). Trimming pared 1 base from V and 5 bases from J, leaving 14 bases between. Here the CDR3 reads CASSEWRQGRTEAFF. In DNA, the CDR3 is TGCGCCAGCAGTGAGTGGCGGCAGGGAAGGACTGAAGCTTTCTTT.

The chain combines TRBV2 with TRBJ2-2; 11 bases are shared with TRBD2. This CDR3 region has 15 residues. Germline-derived CDR1 and CDR2 are SNHLY and FYNNEI. The ends lost 6 bases at V and 7 bases at J; junction bases unmatched: 7. The DNA for the CDR3 is TGTGCCAGCAGGCTAGCGGGGGGCCATGGCGGGGAGCTGTTTTTT. It translates to CASRLAGGHGGELFF.

This chain connects TRBV7-7 to TRBJ2-7; 11 bases are a match to TRBD1. The trim removed 4 bases at V and 1 base at J, leaving 6 bases unmatched. The CDR3 runs to 16 residues. CDR1 SSHAT and CDR2 FNYEAQ come from the germline V gene (reference sequence). CDR3 in DNA: TGTGCCAGCAGCTCTATAGGACAGGGGGCGTCCTACGAGCAGTACTTC. It yields the protein CASSSIGQGASYEQYF.

V and J are TRBV6-5 and TRBJ2-3; no clear D gene. Germline CDR1 is MNHEY and CDR2 is SVGAGI. Trimming took 0 bases from V and 5 from J, leaving 12 bases between them. CDR3 size: 15 residues. The CDR3 coding sequence is TGTGCCAGCAGTTACTCCCATGAGGTTGGAGATACGCAGTATTTT. It translates to CASSYSHEVGDTQYF.